The 9 T cell receptor beta chains listed next were all sequenced from one sample in a study of Graves' ophthalmopathy and Graves' hyperthyroidism listed by TCRdb under 2018. TCRdb records Illumina HiSeq 2000 as the sequencer. For repertoire sequencing, the TCR beta CDR3 regions were amplified from RNA transcripts. HTBI primers and the Qiagen OneStep RT-PCR kit were used in a first-round RT-PCR, which was followed by a second-round multiplex PCR, size selection and purification. The public reads were quality trimmed at Q25 with fastp and then assembled into clones with MiXCR by TCRdb, keeping productive beta chains. Each CDR3 protein appears once, grouped with its most common genes and DNA. The sample yields hundreds of thousands of distinct CDR3 sequences; about 24% were counted once. The ten biggest clones cover more than 5.5% of the sample. The sample comprised peripheral blood. The source of these receptors is a woman aged 18-29 years with stable Graves' hyperthyroidism. Some clones in this sample may be carry-over from other donors' samples. Donor details come from another sample of the same person, matched by shared clones.

A few counts support this clonotype. A junction end diverges from the germline sequence, so it may reflect a read error. The CDR3 sequence: CASSQDSAIQETKYF. CDR3 in DNA: TGTGCCAGCAGCCAAGACTCAGCAATCCAAGAGACCAAGTACTTC. The chain joins TRBV4-2 to TRBJ2-5; D is unresolved. The germline V gene has CDR1 LGHNA and CDR2 YNFKEQ. The CDR3 is 15 amino acids.

On this clonotype: This could be a read error, since a much larger clone is one nucleotide away. The chain employs TRBV6-1 and TRBJ1-2; a weak D match, TRBD1 (6 bases). The V gene lost 7 bases and the J gene lost 4 bases, with 10 bases spanning the gap. The CDR3 runs 12 residues. The germline CDR1 and CDR2 sequences are MNHNS and SASEGT. The CDR3 DNA reads TGTGCCAGCACCGGGACATCCTATGGCTACACCTTC. Its protein is CASTGTSYGYTF.

In its sample, this clonotype was seen many times. The chain has TRBV6-1 and TRBJ2-5; 10 nucleotides align to TRBD2. V was pared by 6 bases and J by 5 bases, with 9 bases of the junction left unmatched. Germline V gives CDR1 MNHNS, CDR2 SASEGT. The CDR3 contains 15 residues. The CDR3 nucleotides are TGTGCCAGCAGGCCACTAGCGGGGCATCGGGAGACCCAGTACTTC. This encodes CASRPLAGHRETQYF.

This clonotype was recorded many times. V and J are TRBV2 and TRBJ1-1, with 10 nucleotides matching TRBD1. CDR3 length: 14 residues. Germline trimming cut 4 bases from V and 4 bases from J; bases unmatched to any gene: 3. Germline values: CDR1 SNHLY, CDR2 FYNNEI. CDR3 amino acids: CASSGTGGGTEAFF. The CDR3, as DNA: TGTGCCAGCAGTGGGACAGGGGGGGGCACTGAAGCTTTCTTT.

Remarks on this clonotype: Germline and junction disagree at one end, which may indicate a read error. The chain joins TRBV29-1 to TRBJ2-5; possible D gene TRBD2, 5 bases. Germline CDR1 SQVTM, CDR2 ANQGSEA. The CDR3 runs to 12 residues. The CDR3 coding sequence is TGCAGCGTTGCCCCGAGAAGGGAGACCCGGTACTTC. This gives the protein CSVAPRRETRYF.

This clonotype was detected ten times or more. The J gene is TRBJ1-1, the V gene TRBV12-3 or TRBV12-4; the match to TRBD1 covers 9 bases. The CDR3 extends over 15 amino acids. V shed 1 base, J shed 5 bases, and the junction held 5 bases outside the gene matches. The CDR3 reads CASSLDTGGRTEAFF. The CDR3 DNA reads as TGTGCCAGCAGTTTAGACACAGGGGGCCGAACTGAAGCTTTCTTT.

This clonotype was counted many times. The V and J genes are TRBV29-1 and TRBJ1-1; D is uncertain. This CDR3 is built from 11 residues. The V gene lost 0 bases and the J gene lost 3 bases, with 2 bases spanning the gap. Germline loops: CDR1 SQVTM, CDR2 ANQGSEA. CDR3 DNA sequence: TGCAGCGTTGAAGAGGACACTGAAGCTTTCTTT. This codes for CSVEEDTEAFF.

This clonotype came up a few times. A much larger clone sits a single nucleotide away, making a read error possible. The V and J genes are TRBV6-1 and TRBJ1-6; 9 bases map to TRBD1. The CDR3 spans 13 residues. Per germline, CDR1 MNHNS and CDR2 SASEGT. The chain's CDR3 is CASKGTGNSHLHF. The DNA of the CDR3 is TGTGCCAGCAAAGGGACAGGGAATTCACACCTCCACTTT.

This rearrangement joins TRBV28 to TRBJ2-7; D possibly matches TRBD1 or TRBD2 (5 bases each). Per germline, CDR1 MDHEN and CDR2 SYDVKM. Trimming removed 7 bases at V and 0 bases at J, with 10 bases between. This CDR3 comprises 13 residues. CDR3 sequence: CASTGGGSYEQYF. The CDR3 coding sequence is TGTGCCAGCACCGGTGGGGGCTCCTACGAGCAGTACTTC.